Here is one TCR beta chain with its context. No antigen is known for it. These data originate in a study of PD-L1 blockade in urothelial cancer. General study findings and limits: Durable-benefit patients had greater expansion of tumor-associated blood clones at 3 weeks.

Some clones are missing from TCRdb's copy, which holds only in-frame ones; the method was immunoSEQ multiplex PCR. The profile shows 35,000 to 45,000 clones, around 90% of them singletons. The patients' disease, urothelial carcinoma, was locally advanced or metastatic. Germline assignment: CDR1 SGHRS and CDR2 YFSETQ. The CDR3 is 17 residues long. The V gene end was trimmed by 1 base and the J gene end by 1 base; junction bases not matched to a gene: 7. This receptor was obtained from a woman aged 60 to 75 with urothelial cancer. This chain links TRBV5-1 with TRBJ2-3; 9 bases agree with TRBD2. The sequenced sample was PBMCs, obtained around atezolizumab (anti-PD-L1) treatment. The CDR3: CASSLRAGGLGTDTQYF. CDR3 nucleotide sequence: TGCGCCAGCAGCTTGCGGGCGGGGGGGCTGGGCACAGATACGCAGTATTTT.